This T cell receptor (beta chain) was captured in a study of blood T cell repertoires in COVID-19. As for the study in general: Sources were T cells, B-cell-depleted T cells, or PBMCs; the material itself was cDNA or gDNA.

The participants were between roughly 18 and 100 years old and came from about two dozen US areas. Authors' data handling: Amplifying reference gene primers gave estimates of nucleated cell counts. Profiled with immunoSEQ multiplex PCR; TCRdb holds only in-frame clones, not every one. The V and J calls and clone size come from that table; D and trimming were worked out from the DNA. Found here are 320,000 or so clones, roughly 87% of them singletons; the top ten hold more than 0.9%. The sequence was collected from a woman aged 25-40 years who had recovered from COVID-19. The sample comprised PBMCs or T cells enriched from blood (not recorded which).

The CDR3 loop is CASTPLVWSSYGYTF. The CDR3 DNA sequence: TGTGCCAGTACCCCCCTGGTTTGGAGCAGCTATGGCTACACCTTC. This sequence joins TRBV19 and TRBJ1-2; D gene uncertain. CDR1 LNHDA and CDR2 SQIVND come from the germline V gene (reference sequence). The length of the CDR3 is 15 residues. V dropped 7 bases and J dropped 4 bases, with 19 bases sitting between them. Combining the CDR3 with reference TRBV19 and TRBJ1-2 gives the whole variable domain DGGITQSPKYLFRKEGQNVTLSCEQNLNHDAMYWYRQDPGQGLRLIYYSQIVNDFQKGDIAEGYSVSREKKESFPLTVTSAQKNPTAFYLCASTPLVWSSYGYTFGSGTRLTVV.